Listed below are T cell receptor beta chains from one sample, sequenced in a study of CD8+CD57+ T cells in acquired aplastic anemia. TCRdb passed the reads through MiXCR, listing each CDR3 protein once. The table includes under 350,000 distinct CDR3 sequences, roughly 50% detected once. The sample taken for sequencing was sorted CD4+, CD8+, or CD8+CD57+ T cells (not recorded which) from PBMCs. The receptors come from a human donor with severe aplastic anemia or a healthy control (not recorded which). The CDR3 runs from the conserved cysteine through the conserved F or W. Fields, in order: D gene, J gene, clone size, V gene, CDR3 protein, CDR3 DNA. D genes are given only for firm matches. Clone size, where shown, is once, few, many, or a class for clones that have expanded.

d_gene: -; j_gene: TRBJ2-1; abundance: -; v_gene: TRBV7-9; CDR3aa: CASSLAPEYNEQFF; CDR3nt: TGTGCCAGCAGCTTGGCCCCGGAATACAATGAGCAGTTCTTC
d_gene: -; j_gene: TRBJ1-1; abundance: many; v_gene: TRBV20-1; CDR3aa: CSAIGGGWAFF; CDR3nt: TGCAGTGCTATTGGCGGGGGATGGGCTTTCTTT
d_gene: TRBD1; j_gene: TRBJ1-5; abundance: -; v_gene: TRBV10-3; CDR3aa: CAITTDRGQPQHF; CDR3nt: TGTGCCATCACCACGGACAGGGGTCAGCCCCAGCATTTT
d_gene: TRBD2; j_gene: TRBJ2-5; abundance: -; v_gene: TRBV20-1; CDR3aa: CSAIDRTSGIGTQYF; CDR3nt: TGCAGTGCTATAGATCGGACTAGCGGGATAGGGACCCAGTACTTC
d_gene: TRBD2; j_gene: TRBJ2-5; abundance: once; v_gene: TRBV20-1; CDR3aa: CSATRLAGGPQETQYF; CDR3nt: TGCAGTGCCACCAGACTAGCGGGGGGCCCGCAAGAGACCCAGTACTTC
d_gene: -; j_gene: TRBJ1-1; abundance: -; v_gene: TRBV19; CDR3aa: CASRTGVLQAFF; CDR3nt: TGTGCCAGTAGAACGGGGGTATTGCAAGCTTTCTTT
d_gene: -; j_gene: TRBJ2-3; abundance: -; v_gene: TRBV7-3; CDR3aa: CASSARGVADTQYF; CDR3nt: TGTGCCAGCAGCGCTCGAGGCGTGGCAGATACGCAGTATTTT
d_gene: -; j_gene: TRBJ1-1; abundance: -; v_gene: TRBV24-1; CDR3aa: CATSDSGTLTEAFF; CDR3nt: TGTGCCACCAGTGACTCCGGGACACTAACTGAAGCTTTCTTT
d_gene: -; j_gene: TRBJ2-3; abundance: few; v_gene: TRBV7-9; CDR3aa: CASSLAKGDTQYF; CDR3nt: TGTGCCAGCAGCTTAGCGAAGGGAGATACGCAGTATTTT
d_gene: -; j_gene: TRBJ1-3; abundance: many; v_gene: TRBV7-7; CDR3aa: CASSSGAGAGNTIYF; CDR3nt: TGTGCTAGCAGCTCTGGGGCGGGGGCCGGAAACACCATATATTTT
d_gene: -; j_gene: TRBJ2-7; abundance: many; v_gene: TRBV5-1; CDR3aa: CASSLVGGGSNEQYF; CDR3nt: TGCGCCAGCAGCTTGGTCGGAGGAGGGAGCAACGAGCAGTACTTC
d_gene: TRBD1; j_gene: TRBJ2-7; abundance: -; v_gene: TRBV7-6; CDR3aa: CASSLAPAGGSYEQYF; CDR3nt: TGTGCCAGCAGCTTAGCCCCGGCAGGGGGCAGCTACGAGCAGTACTTC
d_gene: -; j_gene: TRBJ2-5; abundance: -; v_gene: TRBV24-1; CDR3aa: CATSDPLGGQETQYF; CDR3nt: TGTGCCACCAGTGATCCTTTGGGGGGACAAGAGACCCAGTACTTC
d_gene: -; j_gene: TRBJ2-7; abundance: -; v_gene: TRBV20-1; CDR3aa: CSVPGTSIHEQYF; CDR3nt: TGCAGTGTTCCCGGGACATCGATCCACGAGCAGTACTTC
d_gene: -; j_gene: TRBJ1-1; abundance: once; v_gene: TRBV20-1; CDR3aa: CSAKGGGLLF; CDR3nt: TGCAGTGCGAAGGGCGGGGGGCTCCTCTTT
d_gene: -; j_gene: TRBJ2-7; abundance: -; v_gene: TRBV7-2; CDR3aa: CASSLIAGSYEQYF; CDR3nt: TGTGCCAGCAGCTTAATCGCCGGCTCCTACGAGCAGTACTTC
d_gene: TRBD2; j_gene: TRBJ2-7; abundance: -; v_gene: TRBV7-2; CDR3aa: CASSGRASYEQYF; CDR3nt: TGTGCCAGCAGCGGGAGGGCTTCCTACGAGCAGTACTTC
d_gene: -; j_gene: TRBJ2-5; abundance: once; v_gene: TRBV24-1; CDR3aa: CATSGPGAIPPGEETQYF; CDR3nt: TGTGCCACCAGTGGTCCAGGGGCCATCCCCCCTGGAGAAGAGACCCAGTACTTC
d_gene: -; j_gene: TRBJ2-5; abundance: -; v_gene: TRBV19; CDR3aa: CASSVRAIEETQYF; CDR3nt: TGTGCCAGTAGTGTAAGGGCTATCGAAGAGACCCAGTACTTC
d_gene: -; j_gene: TRBJ1-5; abundance: -; v_gene: TRBV19; CDR3aa: CASGILGRSNQPQHF; CDR3nt: TGTGCCAGTGGTATACTGGGGAGGAGCAATCAGCCCCAGCATTTT
d_gene: TRBD1; j_gene: TRBJ1-3; abundance: -; v_gene: TRBV24-1; CDR3aa: CATSHLDRGCGNTIYF; CDR3nt: TGTGCCACCAGTCATCTTGACAGGGGATGTGGAAACACCATATATTTT
d_gene: TRBD1; j_gene: TRBJ1-6; abundance: few; v_gene: TRBV10-3; CDR3aa: CAISLPTGESSPLHF; CDR3nt: TGTGCCATCAGTTTGCCTACAGGGGAAAGTTCACCCCTCCACTTT
d_gene: -; j_gene: TRBJ1-2; abundance: -; v_gene: TRBV7-9; CDR3aa: CASSLLRGYGYTF; CDR3nt: TGTGCCAGCAGCTTGTTAAGAGGCTATGGCTACACCTTC
d_gene: -; j_gene: TRBJ1-2; abundance: -; v_gene: TRBV7-8; CDR3aa: CASSLAGGAPGYGYTF; CDR3nt: TGTGCCAGCAGCTTAGCGGGAGGGGCGCCTGGCTATGGCTACACCTTC
d_gene: -; j_gene: TRBJ2-5; abundance: many; v_gene: TRBV3-1; CDR3aa: CASSQEFPEKETQYF; CDR3nt: TGTGCCAGCAGCCAAGAATTCCCAGAGAAAGAGACCCAGTACTTC